This TCR beta chain is from a study of OX40 agonist ivuxolimab in advanced cancers. Background for the entire study: Ivuxolimab, which targeted the costimulatory receptor OX40 (CD134), was an agonistic, fully human IgG2 monoclonal antibody. The paper reports the monotherapy dose-escalation portion (N ≈ 50 patients) of the phase I ivuxolimab trial. A male proportion of almost 85% and a mean age of 60 years, ranging from 23 to 79, were recorded for the dose-escalation cohort. Partial responses were achieved by three dose-escalation patients, of whom one had hepatocellular carcinoma and two had cutaneous melanoma. Among the roughly 52 dose-escalation patients, about 19 had hepatocellular carcinoma, approximately 15 melanoma, 9 renal cell carcinoma and 9 head and neck cancer. Peripheral TCRbeta sequencing was intended to test whether TCR sequence diversity was altered and clonal T-cell expansion was caused by ivuxolimab. Prior anti-PD-1, anti-PD-L1 or anti-CTLA-4 therapy was permitted, and 40% of dose-escalation patients had received checkpoint inhibitors. Intravenous ivuxolimab was administered to patients every 2 weeks at six dose levels: 0.01, 0.1, 0.3, 1.5, 3 and 10 mg/kg. What the work shows at the level of the full study, not this receptor alone: On average, CD8+ T cells showed more expanded clones than CD4+ T cells after ivuxolimab. Which antigens the clonally expanded peripheral T cells were specific for was not determined. At doses of 0.1 to 3.0 mg/kg, clonal expansion of both CD4+ and CD8+ blood T cells was observed from baseline to week 6. Low levels of normalized T-cell clonal expansion were also seen in some patients who did not respond. In the 0.1-3.0 mg/kg groups, partial responders were among the patients with the lowest normalized peripheral clonal expansion, particularly in CD8+ T cells.

Genomic DNA was isolated from the sorted cells so that the TCRbeta CDR3 region could be sequenced. TCRbeta CDR3 regions were sequenced using the immunoSEQ Assay. TCRdb took over this immuneACCESS table, retaining in-frame rearrangements with V and J assigned. Such tables are incomplete; in checked studies, under half of the missing clones stem from an unresolved V gene, and the remainder is unexplained. The table for this sample lists tens of thousands of clones; around nine tenths of them were counted only once. The ten largest account for around 0.29% of the sample. This clone was seen once. What this receptor recognizes is not known. Base-call qualities are not available, and no considerably larger clone is one nucleotide away. As encoded in the germline V gene, CDR1 is SGHRS while CDR2 is YFSETQ. The CDR3, cysteine through phenylalanine, is 15 amino acids long. Only CDR3 DNA remains: 45 bases, in frame from the first base. V is pared back by 4 bases and J by 0 bases, with 11 bases lying between the germline termini.

Patients with a history of autoimmune disease or receiving systemic immunosuppression were excluded from the trial. Peripheral blood for TCR sequencing was drawn from every dose cohort at baseline, at cycle 4 day 1 and at cycle 7 day 1. Samples came from an open-label, multicenter, first-in-human phase I dose-escalation trial of ivuxolimab. Adults with locally advanced or metastatic melanoma, renal cell carcinoma, hepatocellular carcinoma or head and neck squamous cell carcinoma were enrolled in the trial. Before TCR sequencing, CD4+ and CD8+ T cells were separately sorted from peripheral blood. The source is an adult with an advanced solid tumor such as melanoma, head and neck, liver or kidney cancer. The rearrangement combines TRBV5-1 with TRBJ1-5; D gene: possibly TRBD1, on 6 matching bases. The sample was CD4+ or CD8+ T cells sorted from blood, taken in a trial of the OX40 agonist ivuxolimab. The CDR3 amino acid sequence is: CASSPGTSSNQPQHF. The DNA sequence is as follows: TGCGCCAGCAGCCCCGGGACAAGTAGCAATCAGCCCCAGCATTTT.